This T cell receptor beta chain was recovered during a study of T cell responses to AZD1222 COVID-19 vaccine. With respect to this clone: The antigen remains undetermined.

The study, taken as a whole, reports: Reports say nearly half of spike-specific TCRs go after unmutated variant regions. At baseline, seropositivity was found in only a handful of AZD1222 recipients. Females made up more of the donors, who were largely white British, and clonal diversity may have come out too low.

CDR3 length equals 14 residues. Germline CDR1 reads SGHRS; CDR2 reads YFSETQ. V lost 4 bases, J lost 0 bases, and 11 bases lay in between. Only in-frame clones appear in the TCRdb table, and some are missing; sequencing was by immunoSEQ multiplex PCR. The sample lists about 73,000 clones, roughly 89% occurring once. The receptor comes from an adult who received the AZD1222 COVID-19 vaccine. V usage is TRBV5-1 and J usage is TRBJ2-7; no definite D call. The sample consisted of peripheral blood, taken 28 days after the second AZD1222 dose. In nucleotides, the CDR3 is TGCGCCAGCAGCCCCAGAGCGACCTCCTACGAGCAGTACTTC. The encoded protein is CASSPRATSYEQYF.